Sequencing of this TCR beta chain was carried out in a study of cytomegalovirus exposure and HLA in healthy donors. Study-wide findings and caveats: Further analysis, carried out later, found HLA-associated TCR beta chains more clonally expanded than equally common other chains.

Trimming took 6 bases from V and 7 from J; bases not matched to a gene: 13. The CDR3 length is 15 residues. The germline CDR1 and CDR2 sequences are MNHEY and SMNVEV (reference sequence). As to this clone: Its antigen remains unidentified.

Primers included in the PCR were 60 Vbeta and 13 Jbeta primers. Clones were read by immunoSEQ multiplex PCR, and TCRdb kept only the in-frame ones, dropping some. Of roughly 120,000 clones listed, more than 60% are singletons. Material: PBMCs. This sequence joins TRBV27 and TRBJ1-2; 8 bases align to TRBD1. The clonotype comes from a woman aged 40 to 50 in good health and CMV-seronegative. CDR3: CASRPIDRGASGYTF. CDR3 DNA: TGTGCCAGCAGGCCAATCGACAGGGGAGCGAGTGGCTACACCTTC.